Listed here is a single TCR beta chain. This record comes from a study of blood T cell repertoires in COVID-19. Study-level background: COVID-19 samples collected from the United States, Italy and Spain covered acute and convalescent phases. PBMCs, B-cell-depleted T cells, or T cells provided the cDNA or gDNA that made up the material.

Everyone who took part was 18 to 89 years old, and they came from about 25 US areas. Two negative PCRs, clearance, or symptom resolution were required of recovered Cohort 3 donors. Profiled with immunoSEQ multiplex PCR; TCRdb holds only in-frame clones, not every one. The sample carries about 300,000 clones, 70% to 90% recorded once. V shed 4 bases, J shed 5 bases, and the junction held 3 bases outside the gene matches. This CDR3 spans 13 amino acids. The V call is TRBV12-3 or TRBV12-4, the J call TRBJ2-7; 9 bases line up with TRBD1. What was sequenced was PBMCs or T cells enriched from blood (not recorded which). This clonotype originated in a man aged 25 to 40 who had recovered from COVID-19. In DNA, the CDR3 is TGTGCCAGCAGTTGGGGACAGGGCCACGAGCAGTACTTC. Its translation: CASSWGQGHEQYF.